The following is a T cell receptor (beta chain) sequence with its context. There is no known antigen for this receptor. Germline is not matched at one junction end, which may reflect a read error. The roughly 39 donors, aged about 6 to 90 years, were systemically healthy Caucasian individuals from Russia. Around 10 milliliters of peripheral blood were drawn from each donor into EDTA-treated Vacutainer tubes. Ficoll-Paque density-gradient centrifugation was used to isolate PBMCs, with at least 6.5 million per sample. Total RNA, at least 5 micrograms per sample, was extracted from PBMCs with Trizol reagent. For every donor, flow cytometry on a PBMC aliquot measured the percentage of naive CD45RAhigh/CD27high T cells. The sample comes from a study of blood T cells in healthy people across ages (dated by TCRdb to the mid-2010s). Notes on the research overall: Template switching captured roughly one uniquely barcoded TCR beta cDNA molecule per two T cells in model experiments. The donors were divided into four age groups: young (average approximately 15 years), middle-aged (around 41), aged (62) and long-lived (roughly 86). To avoid experimental bias, donors of different ages were spread randomly across the sequencing lanes. For two donors (one aged 18 to 29 and one aged 80 or older), the study analyzed two additional independent replicas of 1 million unique cDNA reads from the same blood draw. Age-related changes in TCR beta repertoire diversity were measured in the study by deep sequencing normalized with unique cDNA molecular identifiers.

From its cysteine to its phenylalanine, the CDR3 spans 14 amino acids. Only the CDR3 region is kept as DNA, spanning 42 bases read in frame from base 1. Library preparation was by 5' RACE. The data were produced on an Illumina HiSeq 2500. The second PCR ran for roughly 7 to 11 cycles and used a J-beta primer mix along with a sample-barcoded 5' primer. A unique molecular identifier was introduced onto each TCR beta cDNA molecule by a template-switch 5' adaptor carrying 12 random nucleotides. At least 2.5 million CDR3-containing paired-end reads were obtained from each sample. The Mint cDNA synthesis kit, primed by a TRBC-specific oligonucleotide, was used to synthesize first-strand cDNA from all RNA. Following uracil-DNA glycosylase treatment, all cDNA underwent a first 18-cycle PCR with the universal primers M1SS and BC2_uni_R. In the authors' own workflow: Each sample was normalized by randomly selecting 1 million high-quality reads, each carrying a distinct molecular identifier. Instead of being binned into consensus sequences, reads with shared molecular identifiers were discarded. MiTCR, set to a Q25 quality threshold and the strictest error-elimination algorithm, was used for CDR3 identification, clonotype clustering and error correction. Lower-bound total TCR beta diversity was estimated with a nonparametric unseen species model using Euler transformation. TCRdb reprocessing: public reads trimmed at Q25 with fastp, clones called with MiXCR, in-frame beta chains kept. Identical CDR3 protein sequences are pooled into one entry, listed with their most common genes and DNA. The V and J calls, along with clone size, are taken from TCRdb and not from the paper's own processing. Across this sample there are hundreds of thousands of distinct CDR3 sequences, with roughly 49% seen only once. Roughly a third of the sample belongs to the ten largest clones.

Results the study describes overall, beyond this receptor: Compared with the aged group, the long-lived group had more naive CD4+ T cells, fewer expanded clones and increased TCR diversity, a pattern suggesting age selection. The percentage of naive T cells measured by flow cytometry correlated strongly with observed TCR beta diversity. The CMV infection status of donors was not known, potentially confounding age-related changes in expanded clonotypes. As age increased, observed TCR beta diversity per million T cells dropped in a roughly linear way, and a significant reduction was already evident by age approximately 40. Since profiling was done on bulk unsorted PBMCs, naive and antigen-experienced compartments could not be conclusively compared. Estimates of total diversity based on one million sequenced T cells were regarded as lower bounds and as underestimates.

The source is a woman aged 55-69 years in good health. The chain links TRBV12-3 or TRBV12-4 with TRBJ2-7, with TRBD1 identical over 8 junction bases. Sequencing used blood. The nucleotides read TGTGCCAGCAGTCTAAGGGACAGGTCCTACGGGCAGTACTTC. Translated, this is CASSLRDRSYGQYF.